This T cell receptor beta chain appears in the sequencing data of a study of blood T cell repertoires in COVID-19. Turning to the study itself: Specimens from acute and convalescent COVID-19 originated in the United States, Italy and Spain. T cells, B-cell-depleted T cells, or PBMCs supplied cDNA or gDNA.

Methods used by the authors: Reference gene primer amplification gave estimated nucleated cell counts. The assay was immunoSEQ multiplex PCR, and TCRdb's table has in-frame clones only and misses some. The V and J calls and clone size come from that table; D and trimming were worked out from the DNA. Of 150,000 to 200,000 clones listed, around 80% were seen once; the top ten hold approximately 19%. The germline V and J ends were trimmed by 7 bases and 6 bases, with 10 bases remaining between them. The CDR3 has 12 amino acids. Per the germline V gene, CDR1 is MNHNY and CDR2 is SVGAGI (reference sequence).

The chain employs TRBV6-6 and TRBJ1-5; D uncertain. The sequenced sample was peripheral blood. The source of this sequence is a woman older than 75 with acute or convalescent COVID-19. The CDR3 sequence: CASNPSGQPQHF. The DNA of the CDR3 is TGTGCCAGCAATCCCAGTGGTCAGCCCCAGCATTTT.